This entry concerns a single TCR beta chain. Its recognized antigen is unknown. The data were taken from a study of cytomegalovirus exposure and HLA in healthy donors (dated by TCRdb to 2016 to 2017). In the study overall: According to an earlier analysis of 450 to 650 of the donors, about 190 million T cells yielded roughly 110 million unique TCR beta sequences and around 280 Gb of sequence data. An early release covering just under 650 HLA-typed donors comprised roughly 300 gigabases of sequencing data and tens of millions of unique TCR sequences. Among the roughly 410 genotyped donors, 75% to 90% belonged to the genetic ancestry cluster associated with self-reported Caucasian donors. The study aimed to test whether signatures of past pathogen exposure could be identified by cataloging public T cell receptors. The study used immunosequencing to profile the T cell repertoires of some 600 subjects and linked those repertoires to cytomegalovirus serostatus. A separate validation cohort of approximately 120 different subjects was used in addition to the approximately 670-subject first cohort. High-throughput TCR immunosequencing, statistical association of individual TCRs with disease status, and machine learning were combined to predict cytomegalovirus infection status. To study patterns of TCR occurrence, a later analysis re-analyzed previously published TCR beta repertoires from 600 to 750 donors and added high-resolution HLA genotyping. In the later analysis, no new phenotypic data were used to find candidate immune exposures; instead, reliance was placed on TCR beta sequences and their occurrence across donors. In an earlier analysis of more than 550 of the donors, high-throughput TCR beta sequencing was used to judge whether each TCR beta V gene segment behaved as functional or pseudogenic. Donor age, sex, ethnicity and CMV serostatus were collected together with the repertoire data. A later genetic analysis used genome-wide SNP genotypes for about three fifths of the 666 donors, treating that subset as a discovery cohort. All discovery cohort repertoires had been generated using a single sequencing platform. HLA typing included class I and class II loci at four-digit resolution. The number of typed donors differed by locus: about 620-640 for A, B, C, DRB1 and DQB1; some 540 for DQA1; approximately 600 for DPA1; and about 450 for DPB1. Because of strong linkage in the cohort, roughly five DR-DQ haplotypes were treated as single units for association and clustering. Among around 400 genotyped donors of the cohort, an average of approximately 250,000 unique TCR beta nucleotide sequences were sequenced per donor, roughly 20% of them non-productive.

The germline V gene gives CDR1 as LGHNT and CDR2 as FRNRAP. The CDR3 measures 13 amino acids from cysteine to phenylalanine. Kept here is only the CDR3 DNA, which spans 39 bases and is read in frame from base 1. V and J lose 6 bases and 1 base, and a span of 9 bases separates them. Library preparation used the immunoSEQ multiplex PCR assay. For the multiplex PCR, a mixture combining 60 forward primers for TCR Vbeta segments and 13 reverse primers for TCR Jbeta segments was used. Amplification of the CDR3 region of rearranged TCR beta genes was performed with a multiplex PCR assay on genomic DNA. Amplified TCR beta libraries were sequenced as 87-base-pair reads on the Illumina HiSeq System. In the source study's methods: In a later analysis, tens of millions of unique TCR beta chains were counted across the roughly 670 repertoires, and roughly 11 million of these chains were shared by at least two donors. To remove PCR and sequencing errors, raw reads were error-corrected and collapsed into unique sequences using a nearest-neighbor algorithm that merged closely related sequences. Alignment of CDR3 sequences to IMGT reference sequences was used to assign V, D and J gene segments. For a sequence to be retained, at least a six-nucleotide match to both a V gene segment and a J gene segment was required. Rearrangements were called productive when the CDR3 lacked stop codons and stayed in frame with V and J; all others were non-productive. Following IMGT convention, CDR3 was defined as the stretch from the second conserved V-encoded cysteine to the conserved J-encoded phenylalanine. The earlier analysis of some 550 of the donors excluded any sequence lacking an unambiguous match to a single V gene segment. An earlier analysis of some 500 of the donors classified V segments as functional when productive rearrangements were above 56.7% and as segregating when the standard deviation between donors was above 5%. A statistical classification framework was built to diagnose cytomegalovirus status from the catalog of TCR beta chain sequences. V and J gene assignment, in a later analysis, came from comparing TCR nucleotide sequences with IMGT/GENE-DB human TR gene sequences. The TCRdist pipeline was used in a later analysis to assign CDR3 sequences and most-parsimonious VDJ recombination scenarios. In a later analysis, every TCR beta chain was defined by the combination of its CDR3 amino acid sequence and its V-gene family, and reads without a unique V-gene family were dropped. To address suspected cross-contamination and a sequencing artifact, a later analysis removed 592 highly shared, low-generation-probability nucleotide sequences. In a later analysis, a clonal expansion index was calculated for each public chain from normalized within-repertoire ranks of inferred template counts. In a later analysis, generation probabilities were computed using a VDJ recombination model fitted to out-of-frame rearrangements, and the results were checked against IGoR. A later analysis scored TCR-TCR, TCR-HLA and TCR-CMV co-occurrence with hypergeometric tests, applying a repertoire-size bias correction to TCR pairs. False discovery rates were estimated in a later analysis by permuting HLA or CMV assignments 20 times. In a later analysis, co-occurring TCRs were grouped with DBSCAN, and TCRdist sequence similarity was added when clustering was performed within HLA-allele-positive subsets. For co-occurrence clustering, repertoires with fewer than 30,000 or more than 120,000 public chains were excluded, along with a handful of repertoires with anomalous nucleotide sharing. TCRdb's version of the immuneACCESS table is confined to in-frame rearrangements and falls short of the full clone set. An unresolved V gene accounts for under half of the shortfall where checked; the remainder is of unknown origin. V and J calls and clone size follow that table, whereas D and trimming were derived from the DNA. The sample's table lists a count of approximately 50,000 clones. The top ten clones comprise 2% to 2.5% of the sample.

The cohort comprised hundreds of healthy bone marrow donors. All cohort members were sampled while nominally healthy, although unrecorded immune exposures were likely present. The donor was CMV seronegative and belonged to the group of roughly 330 seronegative cohort members. Each donor provided a peripheral blood sample, and peripheral blood mononuclear cells were used for TCR beta sequencing. The Qiagen DNeasy Blood Extraction Kit was used to extract genomic DNA from the blood cell samples. Beyond this particular receptor, the publication reports: The cohort was sequenced for TCR beta chains only, and without alpha or paired-chain data the features that could be detected were limited. For the cohort, immune exposure information was limited to CMV serostatus. According to a later analysis, parvovirus B19, influenza, CMV and Epstein-Barr virus appeared linked to several top co-occurrence clusters. Linkage disequilibrium might explain the correlated functional status among segregating V segments, but an unknown experimental factor could not be excluded. Compared with the 666-donor mean, donors in an Asian-associated ancestry cluster had fewer N-insertions in productive TCRs, according to a later genetic analysis. A later analysis found that HLA-associated TCR beta chains were more clonally expanded and had lower generation probabilities than equally common non-associated chains. HLA typing was unavailable for some donors at each locus, so association tests used only the typed subset. A cluster of highly shared sequence variants was judged likely to represent a technical artifact of the sequencing pipeline. The presence/absence analyses assumed that sequencing depth was roughly uniform across donors, and that assumption may not be true. A further reported finding was that TCR beta sequences accurately predicted the HLA-A and HLA-B alleles for most subjects in the first cohort. Most TCR sequences were observed very rarely across donors, whereas some public TCRs were present in many individuals. When HLA alleles, especially DR and DQ, strongly co-occurred, TCR associations were difficult to assign to individual alleles. It was suggested by the authors that the approach could potentially be generalized to other disease states and immunological phenotypes. According to a later analysis, TCR association rates differed among HLA loci, with DRB1 alleles showing the most associated TCRs and HLA-C alleles showing the fewest. Broadly in line with IMGT annotations, most TCR beta V segments showed up in productive rearrangements about 87% or about 30% of the time in an earlier analysis of under 700 of the donors. Because counts were too low, around 18 rarely observed V segments, including chromosome 9 orphons, were left out of the earlier analysis of 587 of the donors. A later analysis found that most CMV-associated TCR beta chains appeared HLA-restricted, with HLA associations seemingly driven largely by CMV exposure. In vitro tests confirmed that three of the cytomegalovirus-associated TCR beta chains recognize cytomegalovirus antigens. A total of around 150 TCR beta chains were listed by the study as associated with cytomegalovirus. In both the original and validation cohorts, the classifier was reported to diagnose cytomegalovirus status with high specificity and sensitivity. Some IMGT-functional V segments, including TRBV6-2 and TRBV6-3, could not be distinguished by the 87-base-pair reads and were therefore excluded. V-gene and J-gene trimming of TCR beta chains was associated with a missense DCLRE1C variant in a later genetic analysis, and the association was replicated in an independent cohort. A later analysis associated 15,000 to 20,000 TCR beta sequences with specific HLA alleles at a false discovery rate of 0.05.

The V gene is TRBV12-5 and the J gene is TRBJ1-1, with no confident D gene call. Sequenced input: PBMCs. The clonotype was recovered from a woman aged 40 to 50 in good health and CMV-seronegative. The CDR3 amino acid sequence is: CASGMEANTEAFF. DNA sequence: TGTGCTAGTGGCATGGAGGCGAACACTGAAGCTTTCTTT.